The TCR beta chain described here comes from a study of response to subunit inactivated influenza vaccine. A few counts support this clonotype. The antigen is undetermined. Study conclusions and caveats: Each seasonal influenza vaccination, the authors suggested, recruits few new T cells.

Using its own MiXCR run on the RT-PCR reads, TCRdb lists one record per CDR3 protein. The sample yields about 240,000 distinct CDR3 sequences, roughly an eighth seen once. V was pared by 5 bases and J by 6 bases, with 6 bases of the junction left unmatched. Germline values: CDR1 SGHTA, CDR2 FQGNSA. The CDR3 is made up of 15 amino acids. The chain carries TRBV7-2 and TRBJ2-7, with TRBD2 matching 14 bases. The sample consisted of non-naive T cells sorted from PBMCs, taken roughly 15 days before vaccination. The source is a middle-aged man who received an inactivated influenza vaccine. CDR3 in DNA: TGTGCCAGCAGCACGACTAGCGGGAGGGCGACCGAGCAGTACTTC. It is translated as CASSTTSGRATEQYF.